Listed below are T cell receptor beta chains from one sample, sequenced in a study of T cells in Graves' hyperthyroidism and ophthalmopathy. Each CDR3 protein gets one entry after TCRdb re-called the multiplex PCR reads with MiXCR. The sample records more than 550,000 distinct CDR3 sequences, around 15% being singletons. The sequencing input was blood. Receptors originate from a middle-aged man with Graves' hyperthyroidism. Each CDR3 is given with its conserved first and last residue. A D gene is named only where the DNA matches it firmly. Rows may omit the clone size; those that give it use once, few, many or a size class.

V gene,D gene,clone size,J gene,CDR3 DNA,CDR3 protein
TRBV6-9,-,few,TRBJ1-5,TGTGCCAGCAGTTCCAACAGGGTACACCAGCCCCAGCATTTT,CASSSNRVHQPQHF
TRBV29-1,-,many,TRBJ2-2,TGCAGCGACAGACAGGTAGCGAACACCGGGGAGCTGTTTTTT,CSDRQVANTGELFF
TRBV7-3,TRBD1,-,TRBJ2-3,TGTGCCAGCAGTACTTCCGGGACAGCAGGAGATACGCAGTATTTT,CASSTSGTAGDTQYF
TRBV19,-,-,TRBJ2-4,TGTGCCAGTAGTATGGGGGTACACGAGTACTTC,CASSMGVHEYF
TRBV12-3/TRBV12-4,-,many,TRBJ2-2,TGTGCCAGCAGTTTAAGGGAGACGAACACCGGGGAGCTGTTTTTT,CASSLRETNTGELFF
TRBV7-2,TRBD1,-,TRBJ1-5,TGTGCCAGCAGCCCGACAGGGGGCCGCTATAGCAATCAGCCCCAGCATTTT,CASSPTGGRYSNQPQHF
TRBV7-9,-,many,TRBJ2-3,TGTGCCAGCAGCTTAATAAGAGGGTCACTCACAGATACGCAGTATTTT,CASSLIRGSLTDTQYF
TRBV24-1,-,many,TRBJ1-1,TGTGCCACCAGTGATCCGAGGTTCTCTGAAGCTTTCTTT,CATSDPRFSEAFF
TRBV28,-,many,TRBJ1-5,TGTGCCAGCAGTCTCGATCTTACAGAGATCGATCAGCCCCAGCATTTT,CASSLDLTEIDQPQHF
TRBV27,-,few,TRBJ1-5,TGTGCCAGCAGGTCTACGGGGGCTTTAGATCAGCCCCAGCATTTT,CASRSTGALDQPQHF
TRBV19,-,few,TRBJ1-2,TGTGCCAGTAGTATAAGTCCGGGACCCTACTATGGCTACACCTTC,CASSISPGPYYGYTF
TRBV6-9,TRBD2,-,TRBJ2-1,TGTGCCAGCAGTTACTTCCGGCTAGCGGAGCACAATGAGCAGTTCTTC,CASSYFRLAEHNEQFF
TRBV6-4,-,few,TRBJ1-1,TGTGCCAGCAGTGAAAGGGGACGCGACTCGAACACTGAAGCTTTCTTT,CASSERGRDSNTEAFF
TRBV27,-,many,TRBJ2-5,TGTGCCAGCAGTTTTAACGGACCTCAATCCCAGTACTTC,CASSFNGPQSQYF
TRBV7-3,-,many,TRBJ2-1,TGTGCCAGCAGCTTAACCCCAGGGGGGGACTACAATGAGCAGTTCTTC,CASSLTPGGDYNEQFF
TRBV28,-,-,TRBJ2-1,TGTGCCAGCAGTCCTAGCCACGGCTACAATGAGCAGTTCTTC,CASSPSHGYNEQFF
TRBV28,-,-,TRBJ1-6,TGTGCCAGCAGTTCGCGGACTAATGATAATTCACCCCTCCACTTT,CASSSRTNDNSPLHF
TRBV13,TRBD1,many,TRBJ2-1,TGTGCCAGCAGCTCGACGGGACAGGGTCCCTACAATGAGCAGTTCTTC,CASSSTGQGPYNEQFF
TRBV6-1,-,-,TRBJ2-4,TGTGCCAGCACCGAAGTCCCAGAAAACATTCAGTACTTC,CASTEVPENIQYF
TRBV20-1,TRBD1,-,TRBJ1-3,TGCAGTGCTAGAAAGGACAGGGGAGCTGGAAACACCATATATTTT,CSARKDRGAGNTIYF
TRBV3-1,TRBD2,many,TRBJ2-7,TGTGCCAGCAGCCAAGCTCATTCCGGGGTAGCGGGATACTCCTACGAGCAGTACTTC,CASSQAHSGVAGYSYEQYF
TRBV7-9,-,few,TRBJ2-1,TGTGCCAGCAGATTGGGCGGAGCCAACAATGAGCAGTTCTTC,CASRLGGANNEQFF
TRBV30,-,many,TRBJ2-2,TGTGCCTGGACAAGGACAGCTAACACCGGGGAGCTGTTTTTT,CAWTRTANTGELFF
TRBV5-6,-,many,TRBJ1-4,TGTGCCAGCAGCCCAACCGGGACGGAGCGTGAAAAACTGTTTTTT,CASSPTGTEREKLFF
TRBV5-1,-,few,TRBJ2-7,TGCGCCAGCAGCCCAAACCCCGGGCGCTCCTACGAGCAGTACTTC,CASSPNPGRSYEQYF
TRBV2,TRBD1,many,TRBJ2-1,TGTGCCAGCAAACAGGGGGTGGACAATGAGCAGTTCTTC,CASKQGVDNEQFF
TRBV2,-,few,TRBJ1-2,TGTGCCAGCAGTGAATCGACTCGTCTGCGAGACGGCTACACCTTC,CASSESTRLRDGYTF
TRBV30,-,few,TRBJ2-5,TGTGCCTGGACTCGAGGGGCCCTCCAAGAGACCCAGTACTTC,CAWTRGALQETQYF
TRBV5-1,TRBD2,few,TRBJ2-7,TGCGCCAGCAGCTTGGGGGCGGGAGGTCTTCGAGAGCAGTACTTC,CASSLGAGGLREQYF
TRBV27,TRBD1,many,TRBJ2-6,TGTGCCAGCAGTTTGACAGGGGTTGGTGGGGCCAACGTCCTGACTTTC,CASSLTGVGGANVLTF
TRBV9,TRBD2,few,TRBJ2-5,TGTGCCAGCAGCGAAACTAGCGGGGAGGCCCAGTACTTC,CASSETSGEAQYF
TRBV27,-,many,TRBJ2-3,TGTGCCAGCAGTCGTCAGGGGCTTGCCCCAGATACGCAGTATTTT,CASSRQGLAPDTQYF
TRBV20-1,TRBD2,few,TRBJ2-1,TGCAGTGCAGAGACTAGCGGGTTTCCCTACAATGAGCAGTTCTTC,CSAETSGFPYNEQFF
TRBV7-8,-,few,TRBJ2-3,TGTGCCAGCAGCTTACGAGGGAGAGCGGATACGCAGTATTTT,CASSLRGRADTQYF
TRBV5-1,-,-,TRBJ2-5,TGCGCCAGCAGGCTATCAACAGGTGGCGAGACCCAGTACTTC,CASRLSTGGETQYF
TRBV30,-,few,TRBJ2-1,TGTGCCTGGAGTGTTAGGGGGAGGTCGAATGAGCAGTTCTTC,CAWSVRGRSNEQFF
TRBV6-1,TRBD1,many,TRBJ1-2,TGTGCCAGCAGTCGCTCAATGGGACAGGGTCGAGCTAACTATGGCTACACCTTC,CASSRSMGQGRANYGYTF
TRBV3-1,TRBD1,many,TRBJ1-2,TGTGCCAGCAGCCTGACAGGGGGAAGGGATGGCTACACCTTC,CASSLTGGRDGYTF
TRBV12-3/TRBV12-4,TRBD1,-,TRBJ2-3,TGTGCCAGCAGTTTAGAGTCAGGGGGTGCTACGCAGTATTTT,CASSLESGGATQYF
TRBV9,TRBD2,few,TRBJ2-2,TGTGCCAGCACCCGAGGTGGGACTAGCGGGAGCATAACCGGGGAGCTGTTTTTT,CASTRGGTSGSITGELFF
TRBV5-6,TRBD1,few,TRBJ2-7,TGTGCCAGCAGCCAATTCACCGGGACAGGACCCTTCTACGAGCAGTACTTC,CASSQFTGTGPFYEQYF
TRBV3-1,TRBD1,many,TRBJ1-2,TGTGCCAGCAGCCAAGGACAGGGGAGCTATGGCTACACCTTC,CASSQGQGSYGYTF
TRBV5-1,-,-,TRBJ2-3,TGCGCCGGCAGCTTAGGCGGCGATACGCAGTATTTT,CAGSLGGDTQYF
TRBV3-1,-,-,TRBJ1-2,TGTGCCAGCAGCCAAGATAACAGGGCCTACTATGGCTACACCTTC,CASSQDNRAYYGYTF
TRBV12-3/TRBV12-4,TRBD1,many,TRBJ2-1,TGTGCCAGCAATCCCGGGACAGGGGTCTACAATGAGCAGTTCTTC,CASNPGTGVYNEQFF
TRBV19,-,many,TRBJ2-1,TGTGCCAGTAGTACACAAAGCTCCTACAATGAGCAGTTCTTC,CASSTQSSYNEQFF
TRBV6-1,TRBD2,many,TRBJ2-5,TGTGCCGCTAGCGGGGGGCACCAAGAGACCCAGTACTTC,CAASGGHQETQYF
TRBV25-1,-,-,TRBJ2-1,TGTGCCAGCAGAGGGGACCCCCTTGAGAATGAGCAGTTCTTC,CASRGDPLENEQFF
TRBV18,-,many,TRBJ2-7,TGTGCCAGCTCGACGGACAGCTACGAGCAGTACTTC,CASSTDSYEQYF
TRBV12-3/TRBV12-4,TRBD1,-,TRBJ1-2,TGTGCCAGCAGTACCGACAGGGGAGCTGGCTACACCTTC,CASSTDRGAGYTF
TRBV9,-,many,TRBJ2-5,TGTGCCAGCAGCCCATCTTCTAGGAGGGGGTTAACAGAGACCCAGTACTTC,CASSPSSRRGLTETQYF